The 25 T cell receptor beta chains below all came from one sample that was sequenced in a study of blood T cell repertoires in COVID-19. Libraries were prepared by immunoSEQ multiplex PCR; TCRdb keeps only in-frame clonotypes and omits some of them. The sample lists about 140,000 clones, about four fifths occurring once. The material sequenced was peripheral blood. The receptors originated from a human donor in a cohort sampled during active COVID-19.

The chain couples TRBV19 to TRBJ1-5; unclear D gene. Germline CDR1 reads LNHDA; CDR2 reads SQIVND (reference sequence). Trimming cost V 3 bases and J 5 bases, with 14 bases left between them. The CDR3 extends over 15 amino acids. CDR3 sequence reads: CASSMQAVDDQPQHF. The DNA for the CDR3 is TGTGCCAGTAGTATGCAGGCAGTGGATGATCAGCCCCAGCATTTT. Filled out from reference TRBV19 and TRBJ1-5, the complete variable domain reads DGGITQSPKYLFRKEGQNVTLSCEQNLNHDAMYWYRQDPGQGLRLIYYSQIVNDFQKGDIAEGYSVSREKKESFPLTVTSAQKNPTAFYLCASSMQAVDDQPQHFGDGTRLSIL.

Notes on this clone: One end of the junction varies from germline; a read error may be responsible. The chain links TRBV6-5 to TRBJ2-7, with D possibly matching TRBD2 (6 bases). Germline CDR1 MNHEY, CDR2 SVGAGI. This CDR3 region has 13 residues. The CDR3 loop is CASSYSRTTERYF. The DNA of the CDR3 is TGTGCCAGCAGTTACTCGCGGACTACGGAGCGGTACTTC.

The gene calls are TRBV7-2 and TRBJ2-7; a weak D match, TRBD2 (6 bases). This CDR3 is built from 14 residues. With 4 bases removed from V and 3 bases from J, the gap between germline ends came to 13 bases. Germline values: CDR1 SGHTA, CDR2 FQGNSA. CDR3: CASSSGLVGYEQYF. In DNA form, the CDR3 reads TGTGCCAGCAGCTCGGGACTGGTAGGCTACGAGCAGTACTTC.

This sequence joins TRBV7-3 and TRBJ2-1; 7 bases match TRBD2. The junction had 8 bases not matched to a gene; V was cut back by 5 bases and J by 4 bases. CDR1 is SGHTA and CDR2 is FQGTGA in the germline V gene. This CDR3 contains 15 residues. Here the CDR3 reads CASSSGTGQYNEQFF. CDR3 bases: TGTGCCAGCAGCAGCGGGACCGGGCAGTACAATGAGCAGTTCTTC.

The CDR3: CASSSDRVNEQYF. DNA of the CDR3: TGTGCCAGCAGCTCTGACAGGGTAAACGAGCAGTACTTC. V and J are TRBV7-6 and TRBJ2-7; 7 nucleotides line up with TRBD1. The CDR3 runs 13 residues. Germline trimming cut 4 bases from V and 5 bases from J; bases unmatched to any gene: 5. The germline V gene encodes CDR1 SGHVS and CDR2 FNYEAQ.

This clone was observed once. The rearrangement joins TRBV10-1 to TRBJ2-2; the D gene is possibly TRBD1 (5 bases). The CDR3 totals 13 residues. Germline V gives CDR1 WNHNN, CDR2 SYGVQD (reference sequence). Trimming left V 5 bases short and J 3 bases short, with 7 bases between. This chain's CDR3 is CASSTTDTGELFF. CDR3 bases: TGCGCCAGCAGTACGACAGACACCGGGGAGCTGTTTTTT.

This chain links TRBV21-1 with TRBJ2-1; the DNA was not compared with TRBD2, the D call given in the table. TRBV21-1 is flagged as a pseudogene. The CDR3 has 15 residues. CDR3 sequence reads: CASSKLVAGVSEQFF. The CDR3 bases are TGTGCCAGCAGCAAACTGGTAGCGGGAGTGTCTGAGCAGTTCTTC.

This clone was picked up one time. The chain has TRBV3-1 (or the pseudogene TRBV3-2) and TRBJ2-2, with 7 bases matching TRBD1. Per the germline V gene, CDR1 is LGHDT and CDR2 is YNNKEL (reference sequence). Unmatched junction bases numbered 21, after V lost 4 bases and J lost 7 bases. The length of the CDR3 is 19 residues. The CDR3 DNA reads TGTGCCAGCAGCCTCCTACCGGGACAGCGTCTTTCATTTGGCGGGGAGCTGTTTTTT. Protein: CASSLLPGQRLSFGGELFF.

V is TRBV11-2 and J is TRBJ1-2; maybe TRBD1 (6 bases). With 3 bases removed from V and 7 bases from J, the gap between germline ends came to 18 bases. Germline V gene data show CDR1 as SGHAT and CDR2 as FQNNGV. CDR3 size: 15 residues. This CDR3 reads CASSFEGGGSFGYTF. The DNA of the CDR3 is TGTGCCAGCAGCTTCGAAGGGGGGGGAAGTTTTGGCTACACCTTC.

The chain joins TRBV15 to TRBJ2-1, with 15 positions matching TRBD2. The CDR3 sequence is 19 residues long. Germline values: CDR1 LNHNV, CDR2 YYDKDF (reference sequence). V was clipped by 5 bases and J by 0 bases; unmatched bases: 8. The CDR3 here is CATSGPGLAGGPSYNEQFF. DNA for the CDR3: TGTGCCACCAGCGGACCGGGACTAGCGGGAGGCCCCTCCTACAATGAGCAGTTCTTC.

V usage is TRBV18 and J usage is TRBJ1-1; tentatively, D is TRBD1 (6 bases). Germline V gene data show CDR1 as KGHSH and CDR2 as LQKENI. The CDR3 totals 15 residues. V was pared by 4 bases and J by 0 bases, with 12 bases between. This CDR3 reads CASSQGRDMNTEAFF. DNA for the CDR3: TGTGCCAGCTCACAGGGTCGGGACATGAACACTGAAGCTTTCTTT.

This rearrangement joins TRBV14 to TRBJ1-5; no definite D call. Germline values: CDR1 SGHDN, CDR2 FVKESK. This CDR3 comprises 10 residues. Deletions cut 11 bases from V and 8 bases from J, with 10 bases between. The CDR3 here is CAPPRKPQHF. In DNA form, the CDR3 reads TGTGCCCCCCCCAGGAAGCCCCAGCATTTT.

The V call is TRBV28, the J call TRBJ1-6; 9 bases align to TRBD1. V lost 8 bases and J lost 6; bases outside the gene matches: 2. The V gene's germline CDR1 is MDHEN and CDR2 SYDVKM. The CDR3 contains 13 residues. CDR3 DNA: TGTGCCAGCGGGGGACAGGGTAATTCACCCCTCCACTTT. Its protein product is CASGGQGNSPLHF.

CDR3 in amino acids: CASSLRLVQGPQETQYF. The CDR3 region has the DNA TGTGCCAGCTCACTACGACTTGTTCAGGGTCCCCAAGAGACCCAGTACTTC. The chain employs TRBV18 and TRBJ2-5, with a possible D match to TRBD1 (5 bases). Trimming removed 4 bases at V and 1 base at J, with 19 bases between. This CDR3 comprises 17 residues. Germline CDR1 and CDR2: KGHSH and LQKENI.

The chain joins TRBV29-1 to TRBJ1-1; D unresolved. The CDR3 runs to 14 residues. From germline, CDR1 is SQVTM and CDR2 ANQGSEA. The germline V and J ends were trimmed by 4 bases and 4 bases, with 16 bases remaining between them. Written as DNA, the CDR3 is TGCAGCGTTGTGTCGGGGTCTAGATCCACTGAAGCTTTCTTT. The encoded protein is CSVVSGSRSTEAFF.

The J gene is TRBJ2-3, the V gene TRBV7-9, with 10 bases identical to TRBD2. Germline V gene lookup returns CDR1 SEHNR and CDR2 FQNEAQ (reference sequence). The CDR3 has 19 residues. Unmatched junction bases numbered 17, after V lost 2 bases and J lost 6 bases. The CDR3 DNA reads TGTGCCAGCAGCTTACGTCTCCAGCGGGAGGGCCCTCGATTTGATACGCAGTATTTT. It encodes CASSLRLQREGPRFDTQYF.

This rearrangement joins TRBV4-1 to TRBJ1-4, with D possibly matching TRBD1 (5 bases). The CDR3 spans 15 residues. Germline V CDR1 and CDR2: MGHRA, YSYEKL. V was shortened by 0 bases and J by 7 bases, with 12 bases between the two germline ends. CDR3 nucleotides: TGCGCCAGCAGCCAAGATCCAGGGTTGAGTGAAAAACTGTTTTTT. Protein product: CASSQDPGLSEKLFF.

The gene calls are TRBV25-1 and TRBJ1-4; 7 bases are shared with TRBD1. The CDR3 covers 15 residues. Germline values: CDR1 MGHDK, CDR2 SYGVNS. Germline trimming cut 1 base from V and 7 bases from J; bases unmatched to any gene: 6. The CDR3 DNA reads TGTGCCAGCAGTGAATTTGGAGGGGGCGGTGAAAAACTGTTTTTT. Translating it yields CASSEFGGGGEKLFF.

This chain connects TRBV19 to TRBJ2-7; TRBD2 agrees at 7 bases. CDR1 is LNHDA and CDR2 is SQIVND in the germline V gene (reference sequence). V trimming: 6 bases; J trimming: 1 base; junction bases outside the gene matches: 6. The CDR3 contains 14 residues. CDR3 bases: TGTGCCAGTAGAGAGCGGGGCAGTTCCTACGAGCAGTACTTC. Encoded protein: CASRERGSSYEQYF.

The table lists this clone with a few counts. V is TRBV19 and J is TRBJ2-3; no clear D gene. CDR3 length: 14 residues. Germline loops: CDR1 LNHDA, CDR2 SQIVND (reference sequence). Trimming removed 5 bases at V and 0 bases at J, with 9 bases between. The CDR3 DNA is TGTGCCAGTAGTTCTACCACTAGCACAGATACGCAGTATTTT. Translating gives CASSSTTSTDTQYF.

This chain uses TRBV11-2 with TRBJ1-4; TRBD1 matches at 8 bases. Germline lookup yields CDR1 SGHAT and CDR2 FQNNGV. The CDR3 has 12 residues. V gave up 5 bases and J gave up 13 bases; unmatched junction bases: 6. DNA of the CDR3: TGTGCCAGCAGCCCGGACAGGGATGGACTGTTTTTT. It yields the protein CASSPDRDGLFF.

J is TRBJ2-5 and V is TRBV5-1, with 10 positions matching TRBD2. The CDR3 loop spans 16 amino acids. The V gene's germline CDR1 is SGHRS and CDR2 YFSETQ. The J segment lost 5 bases and the V segment lost 2 bases, leaving 9 bases of the junction unmatched. This CDR3 is CASSLSSGRGGETQYF. CDR3 DNA sequence: TGCGCCAGCAGCTTATCTAGCGGGAGAGGAGGGGAGACCCAGTACTTC.

The genes are TRBV5-1 and TRBJ2-7, with 14 positions matching TRBD2. The CDR3 spans 16 residues. V was pared by 4 bases and J by 3 bases, with 6 bases of the junction left unmatched. Germline assignment: CDR1 SGHRS and CDR2 YFSETQ. As DNA, the CDR3 is TGCGCCAGCAGCAGGGGGACTAGCGGGAGTCTCTACGAGCAGTACTTC. Its protein product is CASSRGTSGSLYEQYF.

The V call is TRBV2, the J call TRBJ2-5, with D perhaps matching TRBD2 (6 bases). This CDR3 contains 15 residues. Germline CDR1 SNHLY, CDR2 FYNNEI. With 2 bases removed from V and 1 base from J, the gap between germline ends came to 11 bases. The CDR3 spells CASSEWGTSQETQYF. In nucleotides, the CDR3 is TGTGCCAGCAGTGAATGGGGGACTTCCCAAGAGACCCAGTACTTC.

The rearrangement links TRBV5-1 to TRBJ2-1; TRBD2 matches 12 bases. Looked up from germline, CDR1 is SGHRS and CDR2 is YFSETQ. The CDR3 has 15 amino acids. The ends lost 0 bases at V and 9 bases at J; junction bases unmatched: 4. The CDR3 sequence: CASSLASGREAEQFF. In DNA, the CDR3 is TGCGCCAGCAGCTTGGCTAGCGGGAGGGAGGCTGAGCAGTTCTTC.